A single sample is the source of the 28 T cell receptor beta chains below, sequenced in a study of blood T cell repertoires in COVID-19. The table came from immunoSEQ multiplex PCR; TCRdb's copy has only in-frame clones and leaves some out. The sample lists roughly 5,700 clones; approximately 88% were seen once. Sequences were obtained from peripheral blood. Receptors originate from a human donor in a cohort sampled during active COVID-19.

The CDR3 DNA follows: TGTGCCAGCAGCGAGGACAGGAAGGCCCTGGTTGGCTACACCTTC. It specifies CASSEDRKALVGYTF. The rearrangement uses TRBV5-6 and TRBJ1-2; TRBD1 matches 7 bases. The junction had 13 bases not matched to a gene; V was cut back by 4 bases and J by 7 bases. The CDR3 is made up of 15 amino acids. Germline CDR1 and CDR2: SGHDT and YYEEEE.

CDR3 region: CASSQWSGGSVNTEAFF. The CDR3 bases are TGTGCCAGCAGCCAGTGGTCGGGGGGGAGTGTTAACACTGAAGCTTTCTTT. V and J are TRBV7-9 and TRBJ1-1; TRBD1 might be the D (5 bases). The germline V gene encodes CDR1 SEHNR and CDR2 FQNEAQ (reference sequence). V lost 5 bases to trimming and J lost 2 bases, with 21 bases between them. The CDR3 sequence is 17 residues long.

The rearrangement uses TRBV30 and TRBJ2-5, with D possibly matching TRBD2 (6 bases). Judging by the DNA end, TRBJ2-7 fits better; the J call may be wrong. This CDR3 is 14 amino acids long. Germline loops: CDR1 GTSNPN, CDR2 SVGIG (reference sequence). In DNA, the CDR3 is TGTGCCTGGAGTATCGGCGGGATCTCCTACGAGCAGTACTTC. It specifies CAWSIGGISYEQYF.

The chain carries TRBV14 and TRBJ1-1; no clear D. This CDR3 comprises 14 residues. V lost 1 base and J lost 6, with 12 bases in between. Per germline, CDR1 SGHDN and CDR2 FVKESK. The CDR3: CASSQVRGMAEAFF. The CDR3 DNA sequence: TGTGCCAGCAGCCAAGTAAGAGGGATGGCTGAAGCTTTCTTT.

The V gene is TRBV28, the J gene TRBJ2-7; 9 bases fit TRBD1. J gave up 3 bases and V 7 bases, and 4 bases lay outside the gene matches. Germline assignment: CDR1 MDHEN and CDR2 SYDVKM. The CDR3 has 13 amino acids. CDR3 bases: TGTGCCAGCAAGGGACAGGGATACTACGAGCAGTACTTC. It specifies CASKGQGYYEQYF.

This chain uses TRBV5-1 with TRBJ2-1, with D possibly being TRBD1 (6 bases). The V end was cut by 4 bases, the J end by 3 bases, with 26 bases between. In germline, CDR1 is SGHRS, CDR2 YFSETQ. This CDR3 comprises 19 residues. CDR3 sequence (DNA): TGCGCCAGCAGCCGGCCCTCCCCGTGGACAGTCGGGTACTACAATGAGCAGTTCTTC. The encoded protein is CASSRPSPWTVGYYNEQFF.

The gene calls are TRBV14 and TRBJ1-1, with 8 bases lining up with TRBD1. Germline loops: CDR1 SGHDN, CDR2 FVKESK. The junction had 3 bases not matched to a gene; V was cut back by 9 bases and J by 3 bases. The CDR3 runs 12 residues. DNA for the CDR3: TGTGCCAGTCAGGGGGCCGACACTGAAGCTTTCTTT. The encoded protein is CASQGADTEAFF. Looking up the rest from reference TRBV14 and TRBJ1-1 gives the full variable domain: EAGVTQFPSHSVIEKGQTVTLRCDPISGHDNLYWYRRVMGKEIKFLLHFVKESKQDESGMPNNRFLAERTGGTYSTLKVQPAELEDSGVYFCASQGADTEAFFGQGTRLTVV.

The chain has TRBV6-1 and TRBJ2-5, with 10 bases fitting TRBD2. This CDR3 contains 18 residues. V dropped 4 bases and J dropped 1; count of bases not matched to a gene: 12. Per the germline V gene, CDR1 is MNHNS and CDR2 is SASEGT. The CDR3 DNA reads TGTGCCAGCAGTGCGGCGTCTAGCGGGAGTCCCTTCCAAGAGACCCAGTACTTC. Its protein is CASSAASSGSPFQETQYF.

The CDR3 DNA reads TGTGCCAGCAGTTTGGTGGGAGCGGGAGGGCCCCTTTCTGAGCAGTTCTTC. This translates into CASSLVGAGGPLSEQFF. This sequence joins TRBV28 and TRBJ2-1; 10 bases are a match to TRBD2. V gave up 3 bases and J gave up 9 bases; unmatched junction bases: 14. CDR1 and CDR2 (germline): MDHEN, SYDVKM. The CDR3 is 17 residues long.

The chain joins TRBV15 to TRBJ2-1, with TRBD1 identical over 10 bases. CDR1 and CDR2 from the germline V gene are LNHNV and YYDKDF (reference sequence). V shed 1 base and J 6 bases; nucleotides not matched to a gene: 9. CDR3 length equals 17 residues. CDR3 region: CATSRVRDRGVFNEQFF. In DNA form, the CDR3 reads TGTGCCACCAGCAGAGTCCGGGACAGGGGAGTTTTCAATGAGCAGTTCTTC. The entire variable domain, with the rest obtained from reference TRBV15 and TRBJ2-1, is as follows: DAMVIQNPRYQVTQFGKPVTLSCSQTLNHNVMYWYQQKSSQAPKLLFHYYDKDFNNEADTPDNFQSRRPNTSFCFLDIRSPGLGDTAMYLCATSRVRDRGVFNEQFFGPGTRLTVL.

This clone is a singleton in its sample. This rearrangement joins TRBV4-1 to TRBJ2-3; 7 nucleotides match TRBD1. V lost 3 bases and J lost 0; bases outside the gene matches: 9. CDR3 length equals 17 residues. Germline CDR1 MGHRA, CDR2 YSYEKL. The CDR3: CASSQQASGQSTDTQYF. Here the CDR3 DNA reads TGCGCCAGCAGCCAGCAAGCGTCGGGACAGAGCACAGATACGCAGTATTTT.

In this sample, this clone turned up once. The chain uses TRBV28 and TRBJ1-2, with D tentatively TRBD1 (6 bases). The CDR3 has 14 residues. Trimming took 7 bases from V and 7 from J, leaving 19 bases between them. In germline, CDR1 is MDHEN, CDR2 SYDVKM. CDR3 sequence (DNA): TGTGCCAGCACCCAGGGGCACAGTCTTAGTGGCTACACCTTC. It translates to CASTQGHSLSGYTF.

This chain connects TRBV6-6 to TRBJ1-6, with a weak D call TRBD1 (6 bases). Germline CDR1 and CDR2: MNHNY and SVGAGI (reference sequence). V was clipped by 5 bases and J by 7 bases, with 21 bases between them. The CDR3 loop spans 17 amino acids. The CDR3 sequence: CASSRLRGGSLNSPLHF. The CDR3, as DNA: TGTGCCAGCAGTCGCCTTCGCGGGGGCAGCCTAAATTCACCCCTCCACTTT.

The chain joins TRBV19 to TRBJ2-7, with 10 bases matching TRBD2. Germline V gene sequence: CDR1 LNHDA, CDR2 SQIVND (reference sequence). This CDR3 contains 16 residues. Unmatched junction bases numbered 6, after V lost 4 bases and J lost 0 bases. This chain's CDR3 is CASSTIAGGLSYEQYF. In nucleotides, the CDR3 is TGTGCCAGTAGTACTATAGCGGGAGGCCTCTCCTACGAGCAGTACTTC.

V gene TRBV6-2 or TRBV6-3 combines with J gene TRBJ1-1, with TRBD1 matching 10 bases. V shed 6 bases, J shed 0 bases, and the junction held 10 bases outside the gene matches. This CDR3 spans 17 amino acids. From germline, CDR1 is MNHEY and CDR2 SVGEGT. The CDR3 bases are TGTGCCAGCAGCCCGCGACAGGGGGCGCTTTTGAACACTGAAGCTTTCTTT. Residues: CASSPRQGALLNTEAFF.

The J gene is TRBJ2-2, the V gene TRBV5-1, with 9 bases that match TRBD2. Germline CDR1 reads SGHRS; CDR2 reads YFSETQ. J gave up 4 bases and V 7 bases, and 5 bases lay outside the gene matches. The CDR3 totals 14 residues. CDR3 nucleotide sequence: TGCGCCAGCCGACTAGCGGTGCTCACCGGGGAGCTGTTTTTT. As protein: CASRLAVLTGELFF.

The chain links TRBV2 to TRBJ2-7, with 8 bases fitting TRBD2. With V trimmed by 6 bases and J by 0 bases, 7 bases remained unmatched. Germline-derived CDR1 and CDR2 are SNHLY and FYNNEI. The CDR3 covers 15 residues. The CDR3 region is CASSTRAGVSYEQYF. CDR3 nucleotides: TGTGCCAGCAGCACCCGAGCGGGAGTCTCCTACGAGCAGTACTTC.

The CDR3 protein is CASSLSFSLQETQYF. CDR3 sequence (DNA): TGTGCCAGCAGCCTCTCGTTCTCCCTCCAAGAGACCCAGTACTTC. The genes are TRBV6-5 and TRBJ2-5; D not resolved. Germline V gene lookup returns CDR1 MNHEY and CDR2 SVGAGI. The length of the CDR3 is 15 residues. The V gene lost 6 bases and the J gene lost 1 base, with 15 bases spanning the gap.

This clone was recorded once. The V gene is TRBV6-5, the J gene TRBJ2-5; 9 bases map to TRBD2. V shed 5 bases and J 7 bases; nucleotides not matched to a gene: 8. Germline V CDR1 and CDR2: MNHEY, SVGAGI. This CDR3 comprises 14 residues. The CDR3 loop is CASSPGLAIATQYF. In DNA, the CDR3 is TGTGCCAGCAGTCCGGGACTAGCTATAGCGACCCAGTACTTC.

The chain couples TRBV5-1 to TRBJ1-5; a weak D match, TRBD1 (6 bases). The CDR3 runs to 14 residues. CDR1 is SGHRS and CDR2 is YFSETQ in the germline V gene. V was clipped by 0 bases and J by 5 bases, with 9 bases between them. In DNA, the CDR3 is TGCGCCAGCAGCTTGGGGGACAACCATCAGCCCCAGCATTTT. It specifies CASSLGDNHQPQHF.

This chain uses TRBV28 with TRBJ1-5, with D possibly matching TRBD1 (6 bases). The germline CDR1 and CDR2 sequences are MDHEN and SYDVKM. V gave up 1 base and J gave up 5 bases, with 21 bases separating them. The CDR3 is made up of 18 amino acids. CDR3 region: CASSLSPGLGATDQPQHF. Written as DNA, the CDR3 is TGTGCCAGCAGTTTATCGCCGGGCTTGGGGGCCACCGATCAGCCCCAGCATTTT.

The V and J genes are TRBV5-1 and TRBJ2-2, with TRBD2 identical over 11 bases. The CDR3 is 16 residues long. Trimming cost V 2 bases and J 4 bases; bases outside gene matches: 4. CDR1 is SGHRS and CDR2 is YFSETQ in the germline V gene. The CDR3 DNA reads TGCGCCAGCAGCTTACTAGCGGGAGTAGGCACCGGGGAGCTGTTTTTT. Protein: CASSLLAGVGTGELFF.

Here the CDR3 DNA reads TGTGCCAGCAGTGACACAGGGGGCGCTTTAACTGGAAACACCATATATTTT. It encodes CASSDTGGALTGNTIYF. This chain joins TRBV28 and TRBJ1-3; 9 positions match TRBD1. Germline assignment: CDR1 MDHEN and CDR2 SYDVKM. This CDR3 is 17 amino acids long. V trimming: 5 bases; J trimming: 2 bases; junction bases outside the gene matches: 10.

The chain joins TRBV19 to TRBJ1-5; D unclear. The CDR3 is made up of 13 amino acids. V was shortened by 5 bases and J by 0 bases, with 5 bases between the two germline ends. In germline, CDR1 is LNHDA, CDR2 SQIVND (reference sequence). CDR3 coding DNA: TGTGCCAGTAGTCGGGATAGCAATCAGCCCCAGCATTTT. Protein sequence: CASSRDSNQPQHF.

The chain carries TRBV4-3 and TRBJ2-3, with 11 bases identical to TRBD1. Germline lookup yields CDR1 LGHNA and CDR2 YSLEER. The CDR3 consists of 16 residues. The trim removed 4 bases at V and 4 bases at J, leaving 7 bases unmatched. CDR3 DNA sequence: TGCGCCAGCAGCCTCGGCGGGACAGGGGGGGCAGATACGCAGTATTTT. This encodes CASSLGGTGGADTQYF.

Worth noting for this clone: Relative to the germline gene, one junction end is altered; a read error may explain this. This chain connects TRBV7-2 to TRBJ2-3; D call uncertain. CDR1 is SGHTA, CDR2 FQGNSA, per germline. This CDR3 region has 16 residues. The CDR3: CASSLGVRSSTDPQYF. The CDR3 DNA is TGTGCCAGCAGCTTAGGGGTTAGGTCCTCCACAGATCCGCAGTATTTT. The variable domain in full, with the rest retrieved from reference TRBV7-2 and TRBJ2-3, is GAGVSQSPSNKVTEKGKDVELRCDPISGHTALYWYRQSLGQGLEFLIYFQGNSAPDKSGLPSDRFSAERTGGSVSTLTIQRTQQEDSAVYLCASSLGVRSSTDPQYFGPGTRLTVL.

The CDR3 region has the DNA TGTGCCAGCAGCGGTAGAAATGAGCAGTTCTTC. Translated: CASSGRNEQFF. The V and J genes are TRBV6-6 and TRBJ2-1; D remains unclear. The V end lost 6 bases, the J end lost 7 bases, and 7 bases lay between the germline ends. This CDR3 contains 11 residues. Germline V lookup: CDR1 MNHNY, CDR2 SVGAGI (reference sequence).

The rearrangement uses TRBV10-3 and TRBJ2-7; 7 bases agree with TRBD1. Germline CDR1 ENHRY, CDR2 SYGVKD. The CDR3 totals 14 residues. Germline trimming cut 2 bases from V and 3 bases from J; bases unmatched to any gene: 4. CDR3 nucleotide sequence: TGTGCCATCAGTGAGAAGGGGGCGGTCTACGAGCAGTACTTC. This gives the protein CAISEKGAVYEQYF.